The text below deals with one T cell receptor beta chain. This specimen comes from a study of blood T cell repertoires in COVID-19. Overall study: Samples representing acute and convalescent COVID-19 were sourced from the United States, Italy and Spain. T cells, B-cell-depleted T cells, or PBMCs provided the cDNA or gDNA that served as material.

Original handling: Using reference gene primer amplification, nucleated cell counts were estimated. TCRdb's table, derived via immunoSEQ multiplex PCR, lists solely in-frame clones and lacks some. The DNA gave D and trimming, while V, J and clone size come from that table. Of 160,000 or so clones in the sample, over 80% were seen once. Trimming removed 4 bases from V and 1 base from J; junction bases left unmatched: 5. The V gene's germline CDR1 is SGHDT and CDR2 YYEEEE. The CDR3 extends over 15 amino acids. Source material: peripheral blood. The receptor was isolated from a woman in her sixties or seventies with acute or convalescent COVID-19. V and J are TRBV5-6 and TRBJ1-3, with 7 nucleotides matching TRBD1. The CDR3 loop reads CASSQQGKSGNTIYF. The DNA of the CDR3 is TGTGCCAGCAGCCAACAGGGGAAGTCTGGAAACACCATATATTTT.